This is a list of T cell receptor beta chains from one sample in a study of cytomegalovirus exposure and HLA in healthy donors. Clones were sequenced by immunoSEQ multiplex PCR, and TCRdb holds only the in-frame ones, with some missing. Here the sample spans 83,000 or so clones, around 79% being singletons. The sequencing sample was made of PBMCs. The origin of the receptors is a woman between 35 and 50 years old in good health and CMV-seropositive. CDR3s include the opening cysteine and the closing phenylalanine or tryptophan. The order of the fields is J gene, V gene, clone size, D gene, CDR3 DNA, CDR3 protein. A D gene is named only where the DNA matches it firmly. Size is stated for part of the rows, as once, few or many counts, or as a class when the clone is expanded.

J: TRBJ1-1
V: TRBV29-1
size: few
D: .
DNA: TGCAGCGTACCTAATGACGGGTACGAAGCTTTCTTT
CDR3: CSVPNDGYEAFF

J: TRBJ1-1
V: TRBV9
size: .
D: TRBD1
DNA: TGTGCCAGCAGCGTAGATGGACAGGGGCTGGTTGAAGCTTTCTTT
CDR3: CASSVDGQGLVEAFF

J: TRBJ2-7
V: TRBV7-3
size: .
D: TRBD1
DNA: TGTGCCAGCAGCCGGACAGGGGGTTCGAGAGGCGAGCAGTACTTC
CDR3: CASSRTGGSRGEQYF

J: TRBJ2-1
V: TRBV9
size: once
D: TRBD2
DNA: TGTGCCAGCAGATCCGGGACTAGCGGGTCGAATGAGCAGTTCTTC
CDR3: CASRSGTSGSNEQFF

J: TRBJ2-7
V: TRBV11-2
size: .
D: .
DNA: TGTGCCAGCAGCCCGTTGACCGGGAGCCGCTCCTACGAGCAGTACTTC
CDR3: CASSPLTGSRSYEQYF

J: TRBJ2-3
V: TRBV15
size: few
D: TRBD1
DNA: TGTGCCACCAGCCAGGGACAGACGACAGATACGCAGTATTTT
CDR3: CATSQGQTTDTQYF

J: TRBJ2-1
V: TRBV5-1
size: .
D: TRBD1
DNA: TGCGCCAGCAGCTACGGGACAGAATACAATGAGCAGTTCTTC
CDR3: CASSYGTEYNEQFF

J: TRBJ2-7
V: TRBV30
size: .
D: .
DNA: TGTGCCTGTGGGGCAGAAGAGCAGTACTTC
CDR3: CACGAEEQYF

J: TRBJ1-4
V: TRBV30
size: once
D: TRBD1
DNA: TGTGCCTGGAAGGGGACAGGGGGCATAAATGAAAAACTGTTTTTT
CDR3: CAWKGTGGINEKLFF

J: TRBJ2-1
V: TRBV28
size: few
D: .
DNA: TGTGCCAGCAGTTTAATTAACAGGGCCGATGAGCAGTTCTTC
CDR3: CASSLINRADEQFF

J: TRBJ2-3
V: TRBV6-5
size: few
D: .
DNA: TGTGCCAGCAGTTACACCGTCGAGCAAGATACGCAGTATTTT
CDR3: CASSYTVEQDTQYF

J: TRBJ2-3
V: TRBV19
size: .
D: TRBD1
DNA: TGTGCCAGTAGTCTCTCCGGGACAGGGGGCGCGAGAGATACGCAGTATTTT
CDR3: CASSLSGTGGARDTQYF

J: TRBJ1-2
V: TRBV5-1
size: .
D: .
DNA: TGCGCCAGCAGCCGTGCCGCGGGGACCAACTATGGCTACACCTTC
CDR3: CASSRAAGTNYGYTF

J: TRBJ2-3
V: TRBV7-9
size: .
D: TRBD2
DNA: TGTGCCAGCAGCTTAGGCGGGGGTCACACAGATACGCAGTATTTT
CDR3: CASSLGGGHTDTQYF

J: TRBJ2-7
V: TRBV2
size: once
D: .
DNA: TGTGCCAGCAGTGAGCCTTCCAGGTTGGAAGAGCAGTACTTC
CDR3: CASSEPSRLEEQYF

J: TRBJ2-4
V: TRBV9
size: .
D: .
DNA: TGTGCCAGCAGCGTCGGGGGAACCAAAAACATTCAGTACTTC
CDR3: CASSVGGTKNIQYF

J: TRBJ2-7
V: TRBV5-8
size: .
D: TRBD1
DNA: TGTGCCAGCAGCTTGGGACAGGGCATATACGAGCAGTACTTC
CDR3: CASSLGQGIYEQYF

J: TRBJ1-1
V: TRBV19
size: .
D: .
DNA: TGTGCCAGTAGCCATGGAGAGGGGAACACTGAAGCTTTCTTT
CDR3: CASSHGEGNTEAFF

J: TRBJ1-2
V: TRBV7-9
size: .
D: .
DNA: TGTGCCAGCAGCTTAGGAGACGTACAGGGCCTCTATGGCTACACCTTC
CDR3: CASSLGDVQGLYGYTF

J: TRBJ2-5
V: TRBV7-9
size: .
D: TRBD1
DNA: TGTGCCGAACGCAGTTTGGGTGGACAGGGGGAAGAGACCCAGTACTTC
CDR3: CAERSLGGQGEETQYF

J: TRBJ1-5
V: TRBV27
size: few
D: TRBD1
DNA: TGTGCCAGCTCATGGGACAGAAATCAGCCCCAGCATTTT
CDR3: CASSWDRNQPQHF

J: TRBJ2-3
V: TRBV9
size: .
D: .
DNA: TGTGCCAGCAGCATTAGCGCCACAGATACGCAGTATTTT
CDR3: CASSISATDTQYF

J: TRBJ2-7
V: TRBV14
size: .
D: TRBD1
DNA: TGTGCCAGCAGCGCAGACAGGGGGCGCGTCGAGCAGTACTTC
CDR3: CASSADRGRVEQYF

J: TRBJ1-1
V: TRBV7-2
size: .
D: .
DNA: TGTGCCAGCAGCGTACTACAGGGAATGAACACTGAAGCTTTCTTT
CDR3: CASSVLQGMNTEAFF

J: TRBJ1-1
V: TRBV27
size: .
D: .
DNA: TGTGCCAGCAGACGAGGGGGAGGGGTCCGTGTAAACACTGAAGCTTTCTTT
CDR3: CASRRGGGVRVNTEAFF

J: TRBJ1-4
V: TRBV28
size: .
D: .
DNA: TGTGCCAGCAGTTTTATGGACAGCGATGCAACTAATGAAAAACTGTTTTTT
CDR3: CASSFMDSDATNEKLFF

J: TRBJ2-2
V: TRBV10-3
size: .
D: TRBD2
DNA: TGTGCCATCAGGGTCGGGGGGGGAGATACCGGGGAGCTGTTTTTT
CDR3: CAIRVGGGDTGELFF

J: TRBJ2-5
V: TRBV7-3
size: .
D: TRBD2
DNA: TGTGCCAGCAGCCCAGCCTCGACTAGCGGGATTGAGACCCAGTACTTC
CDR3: CASSPASTSGIETQYF

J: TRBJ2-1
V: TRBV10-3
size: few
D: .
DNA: TGTGCCATCAGTGATAATGACAGCTCCTACAATGAGCAGTTCTTC
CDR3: CAISDNDSSYNEQFF

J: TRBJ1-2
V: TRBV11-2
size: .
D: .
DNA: TGTGCCAGCAGCCCAGGGGTCGGTTATGGCTACACCTTC
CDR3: CASSPGVGYGYTF

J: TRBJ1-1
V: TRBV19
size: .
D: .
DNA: TGTGCCAGTAGTATAGACAGGAAAGCGAACACTGAAGCTTTCTTT
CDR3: CASSIDRKANTEAFF

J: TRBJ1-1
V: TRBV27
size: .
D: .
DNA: TGTGCCAGCAGTTTATCGGGCTTCATGAACACTGAAGCTTTCTTT
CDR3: CASSLSGFMNTEAFF

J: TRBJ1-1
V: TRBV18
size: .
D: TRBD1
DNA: TGTGCCAGCTCACCGGGACAGGGAGGCGCTTTCTTT
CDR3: CASSPGQGGAFF

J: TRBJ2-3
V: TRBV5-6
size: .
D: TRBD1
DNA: TGTGCCAGCAGCTTGGTGGGACAGGGGGAACATACGCAGTATTTT
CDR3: CASSLVGQGEHTQYF

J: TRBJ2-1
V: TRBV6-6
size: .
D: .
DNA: TGTGCCAGCAGTCAGGTCAATGAGCAGTTCTTC
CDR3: CASSQVNEQFF

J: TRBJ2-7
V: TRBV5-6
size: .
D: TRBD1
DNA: TGTGCCAGCAGCCACGGACAGGGGAGGTACGAGCAGTACTTC
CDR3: CASSHGQGRYEQYF

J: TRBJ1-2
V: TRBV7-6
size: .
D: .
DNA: TGTGCCAGCAGCCGACCCGCGGGGGCTGGTGGCTACACCTTC
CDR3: CASSRPAGAGGYTF

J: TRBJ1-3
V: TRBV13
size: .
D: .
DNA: TGTGCCAGCAGCTTAGAGTTAGGGGTCTCTGGAAACACCATATATTTT
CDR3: CASSLELGVSGNTIYF

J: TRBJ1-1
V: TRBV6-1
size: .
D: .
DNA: TGTGCCACCGGACGGGGAGCTTTCTTT
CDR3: CATGRGAFF

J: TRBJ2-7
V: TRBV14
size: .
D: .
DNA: TGTGCCAGCAGCCAAGATGGTGGCTATCGGGACATACCTTACGAGCAGTACTTC
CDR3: CASSQDGGYRDIPYEQYF

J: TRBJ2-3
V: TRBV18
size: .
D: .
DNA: TGTGCCAGCTCACCAAGGGGCCTAGATACGCAGTATTTT
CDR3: CASSPRGLDTQYF

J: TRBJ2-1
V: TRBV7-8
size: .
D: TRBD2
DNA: TGTGCCAGCAGCCCGGCCGGCGGACTAGCTAACAATGAGCAGTTCTTC
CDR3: CASSPAGGLANNEQFF

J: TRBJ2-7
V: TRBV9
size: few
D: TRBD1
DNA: TGTGCCAGCAGTCCATCGACAGGGTTCTACGAGCAGTACTTC
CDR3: CASSPSTGFYEQYF

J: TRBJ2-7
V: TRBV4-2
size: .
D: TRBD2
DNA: TGTGCCAGCAGCCAAGAGGGACTAGCTAGCGAGCAGTACTTC
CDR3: CASSQEGLASEQYF

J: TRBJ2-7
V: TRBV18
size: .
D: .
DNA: TGTGCCAGCTCACCACGGCACGAGCAGTACTTC
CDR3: CASSPRHEQYF

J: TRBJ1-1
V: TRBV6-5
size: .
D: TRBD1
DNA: TGTGCCAGCAGTATTGGGACAGGGGACACTGAAGCTTTCTTT
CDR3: CASSIGTGDTEAFF

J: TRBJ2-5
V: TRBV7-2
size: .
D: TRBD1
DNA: TGTGCCAGCAGCTTAGCCGGACAGGGGGAGACCCAGTACTTC
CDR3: CASSLAGQGETQYF

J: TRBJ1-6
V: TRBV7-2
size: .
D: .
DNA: TGTGCCAGCAGCTTAATGCAGGCTAAATATAATTCACCCCTCCACTTT
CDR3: CASSLMQAKYNSPLHF